This record covers a single T cell receptor (beta chain). The antigen is undetermined. This CDR3 has 16 amino acids. V lost 9 bases to trimming and J lost 0 bases; unmatched junction nucleotides: 13. The germline CDR1 and CDR2 sequences are SGHNT and YENEEA. Assay: immunoSEQ multiplex PCR; the TCRdb copy retains only in-frame clones and omits some. The sample lists 4,500 to 7,000 clones, roughly four fifths occurring once. This sample is part of a study of tumor-infiltrating lymphocytes in localized non-small cell lung cancer. Study information: From each patient, both tumor and uninvolved lung, non-adjacent to tumor, were sampled.

Study-level findings and limits: Tumor T-cell fraction from TCR sequencing was not associated with recurrence-free survival (p = 0.61). TCR sequencing covered a subset of patients with enough tissue. No T-cell fraction difference was seen between IM1 and IM2 tumors.

This clonotype originated in a human donor with non-small cell lung cancer. The chain joins TRBV11-3 to TRBJ2-7, with 8 nucleotides matching TRBD2. The sample taken for sequencing was lung tumor tissue. CDR3 protein: CARELAAPCSSYEQYF. The CDR3 nucleotides read TGTGCCAGAGAACTAGCGGCACCTTGTAGCTCCTACGAGCAGTACTTC.